The sample holds a few counts of the clone carrying this T cell receptor (beta chain). The V and J ends lost 6 bases and 0 bases, in that order; junction bases with no gene match: 10. Germline V gene data show CDR1 as MNHNS and CDR2 as SASEGT. This CDR3 is built from 16 residues. Each sample used at least 7 million PBMCs. The sample belongs to a study of blood T cells in healthy people across ages. The use of a sample-barcoded 5' primer and a J-beta primer mix characterized a second PCR of about 6 to 12 cycles. With 12 random nucleotides, a template-switch adaptor tagged each individual cDNA molecule. TCRdb redid the calling of the 5' RACE reads with MiXCR, one entry per CDR3 protein. The sample has 1.5 million to 2 million distinct CDR3 sequences; 30% to 35% are singletons.

Sequencing was done on a sample of blood. This TCR was recovered from a woman aged 25 to 39 in good health. This sequence joins TRBV6-1 and TRBJ1-1, with TRBD1 matching 7 bases. The CDR3 nucleotides are TGTGCCAGCAGAGACAGGGCCTCTTATCTGAACACTGAAGCTTTCTTT. It translates to CASRDRASYLNTEAFF.